The clone carrying this TCR beta chain was detected only once. The CDR3 is 14 residues long. The germline V and J ends were trimmed by 2 bases and 2 bases, with 10 bases remaining between them. Looked up from germline, CDR1 is KGHSH and CDR2 is LQKENI. This record comes from a study of cytomegalovirus exposure and HLA in healthy donors. With 60 Vbeta and 13 Jbeta primers, the PCR was carried out. Sequencing was performed with immunoSEQ multiplex PCR; in TCRdb, only in-frame clones are kept and a portion is missing. The table records around 50,000 clones, about 80% of them present only once. The sequencing input was PBMCs. The genes are TRBV18 and TRBJ2-7; possible D gene TRBD2, 7 bases. This receptor was obtained from a man between 25 and 39 years old in good health and CMV-seronegative. The CDR3 DNA reads as TGTGCCAGCTCACCAGGGGGGGCCGCCTACGAGCAGTACTTC. It is translated as CASSPGGAAYEQYF. Combining the CDR3 with reference TRBV18 and TRBJ2-7 gives the whole variable domain NAGVMQNPRHLVRRRGQEARLRCSPMKGHSHVYWYRQLPEEGLKFMVYLQKENIIDESGMPKERFSAEFPKEGPSILRIQQVVRGDSAAYFCASSPGGAAYEQYFGPGTRLTVT.